Below are 16 T cell receptor beta chains sequenced from a single sample in a study of T-cell reconstitution after alpha-beta-depleted transplantation in children. Preparation of the TCRbeta library involved a method that used unique molecular identifiers. TCRdb called the PCR reads again in MiXCR, with one record for every CDR3 protein. The table lists about 410,000 distinct CDR3 sequences, roughly 20% of them singletons. The material was PBMCs from the stem cell graft donor, obtained from the stem cell graft. These receptors were collected from a human donor who donated a stem cell graft to a child with acute myeloid leukemia.

V is TRBV7-6 and J is TRBJ2-1; D uncertain. Trimming shortened V by 1 base and J by 7 bases, and 14 bases separated the two germline ends. The germline gives CDR1 SGHVS, CDR2 FNYEAQ. The CDR3 runs 15 residues. CDR3 sequence reads: CASSLDQARRNEQFF. The CDR3 DNA is TGTGCCAGCAGCTTAGACCAGGCCCGTAGGAATGAGCAGTTCTTC.

This clonotype has only a few counts. This chain uses TRBV6-2 or TRBV6-3 with TRBJ1-5; D is possibly TRBD1 (6 bases). This CDR3 contains 15 residues. V lost 8 bases and J lost 2, with 16 bases in between. Germline-derived CDR1 and CDR2 are MNHEY and SVGEGT. This CDR3 reads CASALFRGGNQPQHF. The CDR3 coding sequence is TGTGCCAGCGCGTTATTCAGGGGCGGCAATCAGCCCCAGCATTTT.

This chain joins TRBV6-1 and TRBJ2-1; possible D gene TRBD2, 5 bases. The V end lost 11 bases, the J end lost 0 bases, and 11 bases lay between the germline ends. The germline V gene has CDR1 MNHNS and CDR2 SASEGT. The CDR3 is made up of 13 amino acids. CDR3: CAPTGSSYNEQFF. CDR3 DNA sequence: TGTGCCCCCACGGGAAGCTCCTACAATGAGCAGTTCTTC.

This clonotype turned up a few times. V and J are TRBV10-3 and TRBJ2-3; D may match TRBD1 or TRBD2 (6 bases each). Germline V gene sequence: CDR1 ENHRY, CDR2 SYGVKD. The V end lost 10 bases, the J end lost 3 bases, and 26 bases lay between the germline ends. The length of the CDR3 is 17 residues. CDR3 in amino acids: CATAWGWGAPGTDTQYF. The CDR3 DNA reads as TGTGCCACCGCCTGGGGGTGGGGGGCGCCTGGAACAGATACGCAGTATTTT.

CDR3 sequence (DNA): TGCAGCGTAGACCAAGCGAACACCGGGGAGCTGTTTTTT. Translation: CSVDQANTGELFF. V and J are TRBV29-1 and TRBJ2-2; D is unclear. Germline lookup yields CDR1 SQVTM and CDR2 ANQGSEA. Trimming left V 6 bases short and J 0 bases short, with 8 bases between. The CDR3 runs 13 residues.

The rearrangement joins TRBV24-1 to TRBJ2-1; 10 bases are a match to TRBD2. Trimming took 2 bases from V and 1 from J; bases not matched to a gene: 4. The CDR3 loop spans 17 amino acids. Germline V gene lookup returns CDR1 KGHDR and CDR2 SFDVKD. The CDR3 coding sequence is TGTGCCACCAGTGATTCGGGACTAGCGACATCCTACAATGAGCAGTTCTTC. It yields the protein CATSDSGLATSYNEQFF.

This clonotype was seen repeatedly, ten times or more. The chain recombines TRBV6-5 with TRBJ2-1; D is unresolved. The CDR3 loop spans 16 amino acids. Germline values: CDR1 MNHEY, CDR2 SVGAGI. V was cut by 2 bases and J by 0 bases, with 11 bases left in between. CDR3 sequence: CASSYARSGSYNEQFF. The CDR3, as DNA: TGTGCCAGCAGTTACGCAAGGTCGGGCTCCTACAATGAGCAGTTCTTC.

This chain uses TRBV7-9 with TRBJ2-1; 8 nucleotides line up with TRBD1. The V segment lost 2 bases and the J segment 3 bases; nucleotides outside the gene matches: 3. Germline CDR1 SEHNR, CDR2 FQNEAQ (reference sequence). The CDR3 has 15 amino acids. CDR3 DNA sequence: TGTGCCAGCAGCTTAATCACAGGGGGCTACAATGAGCAGTTCTTC. Protein product: CASSLITGGYNEQFF.

This clonotype was seen ten or more times. The V gene is TRBV29-1, the J gene TRBJ2-3; the D call may be TRBD1 or TRBD2 (5 bases each). The CDR3 contains 15 residues. Germline V lookup: CDR1 SQVTM, CDR2 ANQGSEA. V lost 7 bases to trimming and J lost 2 bases, with 19 bases between them. The CDR3 coding sequence is TGCAGCGGTACCGGGACCGAAAGAACCACAGATACGCAGTATTTT. Translated, it gives CSGTGTERTTDTQYF.

The V and J genes are TRBV5-1 and TRBJ1-1; weak D call: TRBD1 (5 bases). Germline CDR1 and CDR2: SGHRS and YFSETQ. The CDR3 spans 13 residues. The V and J ends lost 5 bases and 6 bases respectively, with 14 bases between them. CDR3 region: CASRGGVNAEAFF. The CDR3 DNA sequence: TGCGCCAGCAGGGGGGGAGTAAACGCTGAAGCTTTCTTT.

This clonotype was seen once. The chain joins TRBV9 to TRBJ1-4, with a possible D match to TRBD1 (5 bases). V was cut by 3 bases and J by 7 bases, with 13 bases left in between. Germline V gene sequence: CDR1 SGDLS, CDR2 YYNGEE. The CDR3 has 14 residues. The chain's CDR3 is CASSGQGQGEKLFF. The CDR3 coding sequence is TGTGCCAGCAGCGGTCAGGGTCAAGGTGAAAAACTGTTTTTT.

The gene calls are TRBV2 and TRBJ2-7; tentative D call: TRBD1 (5 bases). CDR1 is SNHLY, CDR2 FYNNEI, per germline. This CDR3 has 12 amino acids. The V gene lost 6 bases and the J gene lost 2 bases, with 8 bases spanning the gap. The CDR3 sequence: CASRVDTYEQYF. DNA of the CDR3: TGTGCCAGCAGAGTGGACACCTACGAGCAGTACTTC.

This clonotype was detected many times. The genes are TRBV12-3 or TRBV12-4 and TRBJ2-1, with 8 bases that match TRBD2. The CDR3 extends over 11 amino acids. V shed 4 bases and J 12 bases; nucleotides not matched to a gene: 2. The CDR3, as DNA: TGTGCCAGCAGTTCCGGGACTAGGCAGTTCTTC. It encodes CASSSGTRQFF.

This clonotype was observed a handful of times. The chain carries TRBV7-8 and TRBJ2-7; D remains unclear. CDR1 is SGHVS, CDR2 FQNEAQ, per germline. V was trimmed by 1 base and J by 4 bases, leaving 14 bases between them. The CDR3 has 15 amino acids. The CDR3 coding sequence is TGTGCCAGCAGCTTAGAACGGTTCCTTGTTTACGAGCAGTACTTC. Protein product: CASSLERFLVYEQYF.

This clonotype has only a few counts. The chain links TRBV28 to TRBJ2-7, with D possibly being TRBD2 (6 bases). Trimming removed 3 bases at V and 4 bases at J, with 10 bases between. Germline V gene data show CDR1 as MDHEN and CDR2 as SYDVKM. The CDR3 extends over 13 amino acids. Here the CDR3 DNA reads TGTGCCAGCAGTTTCCGCCGGGAGTACGAGCAGTACTTC. Amino acids: CASSFRREYEQYF. Full variable domain (missing parts from reference TRBV28 and TRBJ2-7): DVKVTQSSRYLVKRTGEKVFLECVQDMDHENMFWYRQDPGLGLRLIYFSYDVKMKEKGDIPEGYSVSREKKERFSLILESASTNQTSMYLCASSFRREYEQYFGPGTRLTVT.

This clonotype showed up just a few times. The rearrangement joins TRBV25-1 to TRBJ2-7; D unclear. CDR3 size: 14 residues. V lost 0 bases and J 3 bases, leaving 9 bases between the germline ends. Germline-derived CDR1 and CDR2 are MGHDK and SYGVNS. CDR3 sequence (DNA): TGTGCCAGCAGTGAATATCCCGATTTCTACGAGCAGTACTTC. Amino acids: CASSEYPDFYEQYF.